This T cell receptor (beta chain) was identified in a study of cytomegalovirus exposure and HLA in healthy donors. Study-wide findings and caveats: Per a prior analysis, the majority of TCR beta V segments were productive roughly 90% or roughly 30% of the time. It was likely that a cluster of highly shared sequence variants was a sequencing artifact. A link between a missense DCLRE1C variant and TCR beta V- and J-gene trimming emerged from a later analysis.

The length of the CDR3 is 15 residues. Unmatched junction bases numbered 7, after V lost 2 bases and J lost 8 bases. Germline-derived CDR1 and CDR2 are PRHDT and FYEKMQ (reference sequence). With respect to this clone: Its antigen remains unknown.

The donors gave bone marrow, and they were healthy. The PCR used 60 Vbeta and 13 Jbeta primers. Generated by immunoSEQ multiplex PCR, the TCRdb table keeps only in-frame clones and is missing some. The data show under 130,000 clones, roughly 85% seen once. The clonotype comes from a woman aged 40-49 years in good health and CMV-seronegative. The chain employs TRBV13 and TRBJ2-1, with 9 bases matching TRBD2. The source material was PBMCs. The CDR3 sequence: CASSLKAGGGDEQFF. CDR3 nucleotides: TGTGCCAGCAGCTTAAAGGCGGGAGGGGGGGATGAGCAGTTCTTC.